The 32 T cell receptor beta chains listed next were all sequenced from one sample in a study of T cell responses to AZD1222 COVID-19 vaccine listed by TCRdb under 2021. Libraries were built with the immunoSEQ multiplex PCR assay. Here the immuneACCESS table is served through TCRdb, limited to in-frame sequences with V and J called. Missing clones are a known gap in these copies; in checked studies unresolved V genes cover under half, and the rest lacks a known reason. In all, the sample holds roughly 140,000 clones, and about 91% of those were seen once. The ten largest clones capture more than 3% of the sample. What this sample's time point label stands for: baseline before first vaccination. What the treatment or condition label conveys for this sample: meningococcal conjugate vaccine given as trial control. This material consisted of peripheral blood, taken on day 0 of MenACWY control vaccination. All receptors come from an adult in good health.

The chain uses TRBV4-3 and TRBJ2-2; D perhaps matches TRBD2 (5 bases). The CDR3 is 17 residues long. Trimming took 4 bases from V and 6 from J, leaving 21 bases between them. Germline CDR1 is LGHNA and CDR2 is YSLEER. The CDR3 region is CASSPSGVVAYSGELFF. CDR3 nucleotides: TGCGCCAGCAGCCCCTCCGGGGTAGTGGCCTATTCCGGGGAGCTGTTTTTT.

V is TRBV15 and J is TRBJ1-2; 10 positions agree with TRBD1. Unmatched junction bases numbered 3, after V lost 0 bases and J lost 5 bases. Germline CDR1 LNHNV, CDR2 YYDKDF (reference sequence). The CDR3 runs to 15 residues. The CDR3 reads CATSRDGTGDYGYTF. CDR3 nucleotide sequence: TGTGCCACCAGCAGAGATGGGACAGGGGATTATGGCTACACCTTC.

The V gene is TRBV20-1, the J gene TRBJ2-1; no clear D gene. The CDR3 runs to 12 residues. Trimming shortened V by 3 bases and J by 7 bases, and 10 bases separated the two germline ends. The germline CDR1 and CDR2 sequences are DFQATT and SNEGSKA (reference sequence). The CDR3 coding sequence is TGCAGTGCTAGTGCGCTGCGAAATGAGCAGTTCTTC. Residues: CSASALRNEQFF.

This sequence joins TRBV10-2 and TRBJ1-3, with D unresolved. CDR3 length: 13 amino acids. V lost 10 bases to trimming and J lost 0 bases, with 10 bases between them. The germline V gene encodes CDR1 WSHSY and CDR2 SAAADI. CDR3 bases: TGCGCCACCTCCGGAAGCTCTGGAAACACCATATATTTT. It encodes CATSGSSGNTIYF.

The chain employs TRBV5-6 and TRBJ1-1; D not certain. The CDR3 is 16 residues long. Trimming cost V 4 bases and J 3 bases, with 19 bases left between them. Germline V gene data show CDR1 as SGHDT and CDR2 as YYEEEE. The CDR3 here is CASSTQYQWGYTEAFF. The CDR3 DNA is TGTGCCAGCAGCACCCAATATCAGTGGGGTTACACTGAAGCTTTCTTT.

The rearrangement links TRBV4-1 to TRBJ1-5; D unresolved. With 4 bases removed from V and 0 bases from J, the gap between germline ends came to 16 bases. Germline V gene data show CDR1 as MGHRA and CDR2 as YSYEKL. The CDR3 sequence is 17 residues long. CDR3 bases: TGCGCCAGCAGCCTTACTCCGAGCAGTTATAGCAATCAGCCCCAGCATTTT. Its protein product is CASSLTPSSYSNQPQHF.

The J gene is TRBJ2-7, the V gene TRBV6-5; 8 positions agree with TRBD1. The CDR3 is made up of 16 amino acids. Germline trimming cut 2 bases from V and 6 bases from J; bases unmatched to any gene: 12. The germline gives CDR1 MNHEY, CDR2 SVGAGI. This CDR3 is CASSYTLQGERSEQYF. The CDR3 DNA is TGTGCCAGCAGTTACACCCTACAGGGGGAGCGAAGCGAGCAGTACTTC.

This chain links TRBV7-2 with TRBJ2-3, with 9 bases aligning to TRBD2. The V and J ends lost 4 bases and 8 bases, in that order; junction bases with no gene match: 16. Germline-derived CDR1 and CDR2 are SGHTA and FQGNSA. The CDR3 has 17 amino acids. CDR3 residues: CASSSQVDAGGRVTQYF. For the CDR3, the DNA is TGTGCCAGCAGCTCCCAAGTAGACGCGGGAGGGCGGGTTACGCAGTATTTT. Full variable domain (remainder filled in from reference TRBV7-2 and TRBJ2-3): GAGVSQSPSNKVTEKGKDVELRCDPISGHTALYWYRQSLGQGLEFLIYFQGNSAPDKSGLPSDRFSAERTGGSVSTLTIQRTQQEDSAVYLCASSSQVDAGGRVTQYFGPGTRLTVL.

The chain couples TRBV5-1 to TRBJ2-7; D gene uncertain. Trimming removed 0 bases from V and 3 bases from J, with 7 bases in between. This CDR3 is built from 13 residues. The germline gives CDR1 SGHRS, CDR2 YFSETQ. For the CDR3, the DNA is TGCGCCAGCAGCTTGGGAGCGATCTACGAGCAGTACTTC. Protein sequence: CASSLGAIYEQYF.

This clone has only one observation. V gene TRBV6-6 combines with J gene TRBJ2-3; the D is unclear. Per the germline V gene, CDR1 is MNHNY and CDR2 is SVGAGI (reference sequence). The CDR3 has 13 amino acids. Trimming stripped 5 bases from V and 4 bases from J, with 10 bases between. CDR3 nucleotide sequence: TGTGCCAGCAGTGTCCCGCCCCCAGATACGCAGTATTTT. Protein: CASSVPPPDTQYF.

The J gene is TRBJ1-4, the V gene TRBV9, with D unresolved. The V end was cut by 3 bases, the J end by 5 bases, with 5 bases between. Per germline, CDR1 SGDLS and CDR2 YYNGEE. CDR3 length: 12 amino acids. CDR3 DNA sequence: TGTGCCAGCAGCGCCTCGAATGAAAAACTGTTTTTT. Amino acid sequence: CASSASNEKLFF.

Only one count was recorded for this clone. The V and J genes are TRBV6-5 and TRBJ2-7, with 11 bases matching TRBD2. This CDR3 contains 15 residues. The germline V gene encodes CDR1 MNHEY and CDR2 SVGAGI. Germline trimming cut 6 bases from V and 2 bases from J; bases unmatched to any gene: 6. The CDR3 sequence is CASSTSSGGTYEQYF. The CDR3 coding sequence is TGTGCCAGCAGCACCTCTAGCGGGGGGACCTACGAGCAGTACTTC.

The rearrangement uses TRBV29-1 and TRBJ1-1; D is possibly TRBD1 (6 bases). In germline, CDR1 is SQVTM, CDR2 ANQGSEA. The CDR3 extends over 13 amino acids. V shed 7 bases and J shed 2 bases, with 14 bases lying between them. The CDR3 reads CSGKVGHNTEAFF. CDR3 DNA: TGCAGCGGCAAAGTGGGACATAACACTGAAGCTTTCTTT.

This chain connects TRBV9 to TRBJ2-3; 12 bases are a match to TRBD2. Germline V gives CDR1 SGDLS, CDR2 YYNGEE. Trimming cost V 4 bases and J 2 bases; bases outside gene matches: 5. The CDR3 is 16 residues long. The CDR3 protein is CASSPGLAGHTDTQYF. Here the CDR3 DNA reads TGTGCCAGCAGCCCTGGACTAGCGGGACACACAGATACGCAGTATTTT.

This sequence joins TRBV10-3 and TRBJ2-7; TRBD1 is a possible D gene (5 bases). The V gene lost 2 bases and the J gene lost 0 bases, with 8 bases spanning the gap. This CDR3 contains 14 residues. Germline CDR1 ENHRY, CDR2 SYGVKD. The CDR3 is CAISEGAGSYEQYF. CDR3 DNA sequence: TGTGCCATCAGTGAGGGGGCAGGCTCCTACGAGCAGTACTTC.

The rearrangement uses TRBV18 and TRBJ1-1; D unresolved. CDR1 and CDR2 from the germline V gene are KGHSH and LQKENI. V lost 8 bases, J lost 1 base, and 11 bases lay in between. This CDR3 has 13 amino acids. CDR3 protein: CASLQTENTEAFF. As DNA, the CDR3 is TGTGCCAGCCTCCAGACTGAGAACACTGAAGCTTTCTTT.

This chain uses TRBV5-1 with TRBJ2-7; D unresolved. The CDR3 has 14 amino acids. Trimming removed 0 bases from V and 2 bases from J, with 9 bases in between. Per the germline V gene, CDR1 is SGHRS and CDR2 is YFSETQ. This chain's CDR3 is CASSLGHSAYEQYF. As DNA, the CDR3 is TGCGCCAGCAGCTTGGGGCACTCCGCCTACGAGCAGTACTTC.

This clone was counted once. V is TRBV29-1 and J is TRBJ1-2, with a weak D call TRBD1 (5 bases). V lost 8 bases and J 3 bases, leaving 10 bases between the germline ends. Looked up from germline, CDR1 is SQVTM and CDR2 is ANQGSEA. The CDR3 contains 11 residues. The CDR3 is CSLGTDYGYTF. CDR3 DNA: TGCAGCCTAGGGACGGACTATGGCTACACCTTC.

This chain uses TRBV5-6 with TRBJ2-7; 7 bases align to TRBD1. Losses at the gene ends were 0 bases for V and 5 bases for J; bases not matched to a gene: 8. The V gene's germline CDR1 is SGHDT and CDR2 YYEEEE. The CDR3 covers 15 residues. The CDR3 DNA is TGTGCCAGCAGCTTGGTAGAGGGGGCAGCGGACGAGCAGTACTTC. Its translation is CASSLVEGAADEQYF.

V is TRBV5-5 and J is TRBJ2-1, with 9 bases aligning to TRBD1. With 4 bases clipped from V and 3 bases from J, the junction kept 5 bases outside the gene matches. In germline, CDR1 is SGHKS, CDR2 YYEKEE (reference sequence). This CDR3 has 15 amino acids. CDR3 residues: CASSPPGQGYNEQFF. CDR3 in DNA: TGTGCCAGCAGCCCGCCGGGACAGGGCTACAATGAGCAGTTCTTC. The whole variable domain, filled in from reference TRBV5-5 and TRBJ2-1, reads DAGVTQSPTHLIKTRGQQVTLRCSPISGHKSVSWYQQVLGQGPQFIFQYYEKEERGRGNFPDRFSARQFPNYSSELNVNALLLGDSALYLCASSPPGQGYNEQFFGPGTRLTVL.

The rearrangement joins TRBV3-1 (or the pseudogene TRBV3-2) to TRBJ2-2; D is tentatively TRBD1 or TRBD2 (5 bases each). V was trimmed by 0 bases and J by 4 bases, leaving 21 bases between them. Per germline, CDR1 LGHDT and CDR2 YNNKEL (reference sequence). CDR3 length equals 19 residues. In DNA, the CDR3 is TGTGCCAGCAGCCAAGATCAGTTGGGGCGAGGGTCAGGCACCGGGGAGCTGTTTTTT. It encodes CASSQDQLGRGSGTGELFF.

A few counts support this clone. This sequence joins TRBV4-3 and TRBJ2-3, with D perhaps matching TRBD1 (6 bases). CDR3 length: 15 residues. Germline assignment: CDR1 LGHNA and CDR2 YSLEER. The V end lost 0 bases, the J end lost 6 bases, and 13 bases lay between the germline ends. For the CDR3, the DNA is TGCGCCAGCAGCCAAGACACAGGGAAAGGGGATACGCAGTATTTT. This codes for CASSQDTGKGDTQYF.

The chain couples TRBV3-1 (or the pseudogene TRBV3-2) to TRBJ1-3; D unresolved. Per the germline V gene, CDR1 is LGHDT and CDR2 is YNNKEL (reference sequence). There are 17 residues in the CDR3. V shed 4 bases and J shed 0 bases, with 16 bases lying between them. The CDR3 region is CASSPRPGRFSGNTIYF. In DNA, the CDR3 is TGTGCCAGCAGCCCCCGCCCCGGACGGTTCTCTGGAAACACCATATATTTT.

The gene calls are TRBV6-2 or TRBV6-3 and TRBJ2-1, with 11 bases fitting TRBD2. The V gene end was trimmed by 5 bases and the J gene end by 4 bases; junction bases not matched to a gene: 7. Germline CDR1 is MNHEY and CDR2 is SVGEGT. CDR3 length: 16 residues. CDR3 DNA: TGTGCCAGCAGTAAGACCGGGACTAGCGGTTACAATGAGCAGTTCTTC. Its translation: CASSKTGTSGYNEQFF.

V gene TRBV6-5 combines with J gene TRBJ2-3; the D gene is possibly TRBD1 (5 bases). Deletions cut 5 bases from V and 8 bases from J, with 11 bases between. CDR3 length equals 12 residues. CDR1 is MNHEY and CDR2 is SVGAGI in the germline V gene. CDR3 region: CASSKIGVTQYF. CDR3 DNA sequence: TGTGCCAGCAGTAAAATAGGGGTTACGCAGTATTTT.

Of note for this clone: The junction departs from the called germline gene at one end, perhaps through a read error. The chain couples TRBV7-2 to TRBJ2-2; maybe TRBD1 (6 bases). From germline, CDR1 is SGHTA and CDR2 FQGNSA. The CDR3 length is 14 residues. This CDR3 is CASSGQGNPGELFF. The CDR3 coding sequence is TGTGCCAGCAGCGGTCAGGGGAACCCCGGGGAGCTGTTTTTT.

The chain is built from TRBV5-6 and TRBJ1-1; no reliable D call. Germline loops: CDR1 SGHDT, CDR2 YYEEEE. Deletions cut 0 bases from V and 1 base from J, with 7 bases between. CDR3 length: 14 residues. DNA for the CDR3: TGTGCCAGCAGCTTGGGTGCAGGGAACACTGAAGCTTTCTTT. Translating it yields CASSLGAGNTEAFF.

Of note for this clone: The identical CDR3 is also encoded by other nucleotide sequences in the sample. The chain links TRBV28 to TRBJ2-5; 10 nucleotides line up with TRBD1. Looked up from germline, CDR1 is MDHEN and CDR2 is SYDVKM. The CDR3 contains 15 residues. The trim removed 5 bases at V and 1 base at J, leaving 4 bases unmatched. CDR3 region: CASSGGDRGQETQYF. Here the CDR3 DNA reads TGTGCCAGCAGTGGGGGGGACAGGGGCCAAGAGACCCAGTACTTC. The whole variable domain, filled in from reference TRBV28 and TRBJ2-5, reads DVKVTQSSRYLVKRTGEKVFLECVQDMDHENMFWYRQDPGLGLRLIYFSYDVKMKEKGDIPEGYSVSREKKERFSLILESASTNQTSMYLCASSGGDRGQETQYFGPGTRLLVL.

The chain employs TRBV30 and TRBJ2-1, with D maybe TRBD2 (5 bases). V was pared by 0 bases and J by 8 bases, with 11 bases between. The CDR3 is made up of 13 amino acids. In germline, CDR1 is GTSNPN, CDR2 SVGIG (reference sequence). DNA of the CDR3: TGTGCCTGGAGTGTGCGACCCGGGGATGAGCAGTTCTTC. Translated: CAWSVRPGDEQFF.

The chain links TRBV28 to TRBJ1-6, with 12 nucleotides matching TRBD1. Losses at the gene ends were 7 bases for V and 13 bases for J; bases not matched to a gene: 8. CDR1 and CDR2 (germline): MDHEN, SYDVKM. The CDR3 contains 14 residues. The CDR3 bases are TGTGCCAGCACCATAGGGACAGGGGGCGTCCCCCTCCACTTT. Translation gives CASTIGTGGVPLHF.

V usage is TRBV24-1 and J usage is TRBJ2-3; the D gene is possibly TRBD2 (6 bases). The CDR3 runs to 16 residues. V was pared by 3 bases and J by 0 bases, with 12 bases between. Germline V gene data show CDR1 as KGHDR and CDR2 as SFDVKD. CDR3 DNA: TGTGCCACCAGTGATCCCCGGGGGACCAGCACAGATACGCAGTATTTT. Protein sequence: CATSDPRGTSTDTQYF.

This chain uses TRBV18 with TRBJ1-6, with D perhaps TRBD1 (5 bases). The CDR3 loop spans 20 amino acids. V lost 6 bases, J lost 0 bases, and 24 bases lay in between. Germline loops: CDR1 KGHSH, CDR2 LQKENI. CDR3 in amino acids: CASSLSGGGLGSSYNSPLHF. CDR3 coding DNA: TGTGCCAGCTCTCTTAGCGGGGGAGGGTTGGGGAGCTCCTATAATTCACCCCTCCACTTT. Using reference TRBV18 and TRBJ1-6 for the parts outside the CDR3, the full variable domain is NAGVMQNPRHLVRRRGQEARLRCSPMKGHSHVYWYRQLPEEGLKFMVYLQKENIIDESGMPKERFSAEFPKEGPSILRIQQVVRGDSAAYFCASSLSGGGLGSSYNSPLHFGNGTRLTVT.